This T cell receptor (beta chain) is drawn from a study of cytomegalovirus exposure and HLA in healthy donors. The overall study: The same platform used for the 650 to 700 first-cohort repertoires was also used for the 95 to 150 validation repertoires, as a later analysis reported.

Profiling relied on immunoSEQ multiplex PCR, and the TCRdb table lists in-frame clones only, not all of them. The table records under 250,000 clones, around four fifths of them present only once. Findings of the study overall: Per published reports, the classifier diagnosed cytomegalovirus status with high specificity and sensitivity.

Germline-derived CDR1 and CDR2 are SQVTM and ANQGSEA. This CDR3 is built from 14 residues. V dropped 1 base and J dropped 0 bases, with 8 bases sitting between them. Donors came from a validation cohort of over a hundred subjects, distinct from the first 666-subject cohort. As regards this clone: As yet, its antigen is unknown.

This TCR came from a woman aged 18-29 years in good health and CMV-seronegative. V is TRBV29-1 and J is TRBJ2-3, with D possibly matching TRBD2 (7 bases). Material: PBMCs. CDR3 DNA: TGCAGCGTTGAAGCGGGGGGCAGCACAGATACGCAGTATTTT. It specifies CSVEAGGSTDTQYF.